The 6 T cell receptor beta chains listed next were all sequenced from one sample in a study of shared clonotypes between healthy human individuals. Assay: immunoSEQ multiplex PCR; the TCRdb copy retains only in-frame clones and omits some. This table has around 340,000 clones, 73% appearing once. Source material: memory CD4+ T cells sorted from blood. Subset specified: CD45RA-negative fraction. The receptor set was obtained from a man aged 30-40 years in good health.

For this clone: The junction departs from germline at one end; a sequencing error may be responsible. The rearrangement links TRBV7-7 to TRBJ2-3; 7 bases match TRBD2. In germline, CDR1 is SSHAT, CDR2 FNYEAQ (reference sequence). There are 14 residues in the CDR3. CDR3 DNA sequence: TGTGCTAGCAGCCCCGAGACTAGCTCAGATACGCAGTATTTT. It translates to CASSPETSSDTQYF.

This clone was seen only once. Other DNA sequences in the same sample also yield this CDR3. The V and J genes are TRBV7-6 and TRBJ2-7; D remains unclear. Germline CDR1 is SGHVS and CDR2 is FNYEAQ. Deletions cut 5 bases from V and 4 bases from J, with 6 bases between. The CDR3 is 11 amino acids. Written as DNA, the CDR3 is TGTGCCAGCAGCCCTGGGTACGAGCAGTACTTC. It is translated as CASSPGYEQYF.

This clone was picked up a small number of times. The chain combines TRBV7-8 with TRBJ1-2; the D gene is possibly TRBD1 (5 bases). The CDR3 covers 13 residues. The germline V gene has CDR1 SGHVS and CDR2 FQNEAQ. With 5 bases removed from V and 8 bases from J, the gap between germline ends came to 15 bases. The CDR3 DNA follows: TGTGCCAGCAGCCACCGGGACCCATCGGGCTACACCTTC. Translating gives CASSHRDPSGYTF. Full variable domain (remainder filled in from reference TRBV7-8 and TRBJ1-2): GAGVSQSPRYKVAKRGQDVALRCDPISGHVSLFWYQQALGQGPEFLTYFQNEAQLDKSGLPSDRFFAERPEGSVSTLKIQRTQQEDSAVYLCASSHRDPSGYTFGSGTRLTVV.

This clone has just a few counts. The chain joins TRBV4-3 to TRBJ2-7; tentatively, D is TRBD1 or TRBD2 (5 bases each). V gave up 1 base and J gave up 0 bases, with 10 bases separating them. CDR3 length: 15 amino acids. From germline, CDR1 is LGHNA and CDR2 YSLEER. DNA of the CDR3: TGCGCCAGCAGCCAAGGGCCAGGGAGCTCCTACGAGCAGTACTTC. It specifies CASSQGPGSSYEQYF.

This clone showed up just a few times. This chain connects TRBV30 to TRBJ1-1, with unresolved D. Germline CDR1 is GTSNPN and CDR2 is SVGIG (reference sequence). The CDR3 spans 13 residues. Trimming shortened V by 3 bases and J by 7 bases, and 15 bases separated the two germline ends. This CDR3 is CAWSVYGPGEAFF. The CDR3 DNA follows: TGTGCCTGGAGCGTTTACGGACCAGGTGAAGCTTTCTTT.

This clone turned up a few times. The chain's CDR3 is CASSLAGQGWDTQYF. DNA of the CDR3: TGTGCCAGCAGCTTGGCCGGACAGGGGTGGGATACGCAGTATTTT. This chain connects TRBV5-5 to TRBJ2-3; 9 nucleotides line up with TRBD1. Germline loops: CDR1 SGHKS, CDR2 YYEKEE (reference sequence). The length of the CDR3 is 15 residues. Trimming at V came to 0 bases and at J to 6 bases, leaving 5 bases not matched to a gene. Full variable domain (remainder filled in from reference TRBV5-5 and TRBJ2-3): DAGVTQSPTHLIKTRGQQVTLRCSPISGHKSVSWYQQVLGQGPQFIFQYYEKEERGRGNFPDRFSARQFPNYSSELNVNALLLGDSALYLCASSLAGQGWDTQYFGPGTRLTVL.